This T cell receptor beta chain was documented in a study of T cells after yellow fever vaccination. This clonotype has a handful of counts. No conserved phenylalanine or tryptophan is present at the end of the CDR3, so a read error is the likely explanation. The limits of the CDR3 on the DNA are not certain, so only TCRdb's listed CDR3 is given. One entry per CDR3 protein results from TCRdb running MiXCR on the 5' RACE reads. This table holds some 96,000 distinct CDR3 sequences, almost 9% found once. This receptor was identified in a man aged 18 to 29 who received the YFV17D yellow fever vaccine. Material: CD8+ T cells not binding an NS4B(214-222) dextramer, sorted from PBMCs, obtained roughly 15 days after the first yellow fever vaccination.

CDR3 region: CAWSPLAM. The chain recombines TRBV30 with TRBJ1-2; the table's D gene call, TRBD1, was not cross checked with the DNA. The germline gives CDR1 GTSNPN, CDR2 SVGIG (reference sequence). The CDR3 numbers 8 amino acids, ends counted.